These 7 T cell receptor beta chains share one sample of origin, sequenced in a study of T cells in Graves' hyperthyroidism and ophthalmopathy. Amplification yielded TCR beta CDR3 regions, with RNA transcripts as the source. First-round RT-PCR of the TCR CDR3 relied on the HTBI primer set. One entry per CDR3 protein results from TCRdb running MiXCR on the multiplex PCR reads. The sample contains roughly 650,000 distinct CDR3 sequences, roughly 15% of which appear only once. The sequenced material came from blood. The receptors come from a woman aged 40 to 55 with Graves' ophthalmopathy.

This clonotype was detected only a few times. The J gene is TRBJ2-2, the V gene TRBV18; possibly TRBD1 or TRBD2 for D (5 bases each). Trimming stripped 10 bases from V and 5 bases from J, with 11 bases between. Germline V gene sequence: CDR1 KGHSH, CDR2 LQKENI. The CDR3 sequence is 12 residues long. In DNA, the CDR3 is TGTGCCACCGGGGACGGGACCGGGGAGCTGTTTTTT. Amino acids: CATGDGTGELFF. The complete variable domain, with remaining parts taken from reference TRBV18 and TRBJ2-2, reads NAGVMQNPRHLVRRRGQEARLRCSPMKGHSHVYWYRQLPEEGLKFMVYLQKENIIDESGMPKERFSAEFPKEGPSILRIQQVVRGDSAAYFCATGDGTGELFFGEGSRLTVL.

The chain uses TRBV7-2 and TRBJ2-2, with 7 bases lining up with TRBD2. This CDR3 has 14 residues. Trimming at V came to 8 bases and at J to 0 bases, leaving 3 bases not matched to a gene. CDR1 and CDR2 from the germline V gene are SGHTA and FQGNSA. CDR3 sequence: CASRTSANTGELFF. The CDR3 DNA follows: TGTGCCAGCCGAACTAGCGCGAACACCGGGGAGCTGTTTTTT.

The chain has TRBV4-2 and TRBJ2-7, with 7 bases fitting TRBD2. With 4 bases clipped from V and 6 bases from J, the junction kept 21 bases outside the gene matches. Germline-derived CDR1 and CDR2 are LGHNA and YNFKEQ. The CDR3 has 18 residues. The CDR3 nucleotides read TGTGCCAGCAGCCTCCCCCCCGGAGGTTTGCGGGAGATCGGCGAGCAGTACTTC. This codes for CASSLPPGGLREIGEQYF.

This clonotype occurred many times. The chain has TRBV11-2 and TRBJ2-7; perhaps TRBD1 as D (6 bases). Germline V gene sequence: CDR1 SGHAT, CDR2 FQNNGV. This CDR3 spans 14 amino acids. The ends were cut back, 5 bases at V and 1 base at J, with 12 bases in the middle. Here the CDR3 DNA reads TGTGCCAGCAGCCCTAACAGGGAATCCTACGAGCAGTACTTC. Its protein is CASSPNRESYEQYF.

This clonotype was seen ten or more times. This chain uses TRBV2 with TRBJ1-1; 7 nucleotides match TRBD1. Unmatched junction bases numbered 4, after V lost 11 bases and J lost 4 bases. The CDR3 sequence is 11 residues long. Germline V gene sequence: CDR1 SNHLY, CDR2 FYNNEI. CDR3 residues: CASNRGTEAFF. In nucleotides, the CDR3 is TGTGCCTCCAACAGGGGCACTGAAGCTTTCTTT.

The V call is TRBV11-2, the J call TRBJ2-5, with 11 nucleotides matching TRBD2. V lost 2 bases to trimming and J lost 2 bases; unmatched junction nucleotides: 13. Germline CDR1 and CDR2: SGHAT and FQNNGV. The CDR3 is made up of 19 amino acids. Here the CDR3 reads CASSLSPYRVAGGQETQYF. The DNA for the CDR3 is TGTGCCAGCAGCTTATCCCCTTACCGGGTAGCGGGGGGGCAAGAGACCCAGTACTTC.

This clonotype was seen more than once but under ten times. The chain employs TRBV10-3 and TRBJ1-2; 11 bases align to TRBD1. V was clipped by 6 bases and J by 6 bases; unmatched bases: 3. Germline lookup yields CDR1 ENHRY and CDR2 SYGVKD. CDR3 size: 13 residues. The CDR3 here is CAISLGQGDGYTF. CDR3 bases: TGTGCCATCAGCTTGGGACAGGGGGATGGCTACACCTTC.